This is a list of T cell receptor beta chains from one sample in a study of control samples from healthy donors and cancer patients. Clones were read by immunoSEQ multiplex PCR, and TCRdb kept only the in-frame ones, dropping some. The sample includes 150,000 to 190,000 clones, 93% of them seen just once. The sample comprised blood. The receptors come from a man in his fifties in good health. CDR3s include the opening cysteine and the closing phenylalanine or tryptophan. A D gene is named only where the DNA matches it firmly. Only some rows state a clone size, as once, few, many or a class for expanded clones.

V gene: TRBV18; D gene: TRBD2; clone size: .; J gene: TRBJ2-1; CDR3 protein: CASSSGTSGSYEQFF; CDR3 DNA: TGTGCCAGCTCGTCAGGGACTAGCGGGAGCTATGAGCAGTTCTTC
V gene: TRBV21-1; D gene: .; clone size: once; J gene: TRBJ2-4; CDR3 protein: CASSKGMGASKNIQYF; CDR3 DNA: TGTGCCAGCAGCAAGGGAATGGGGGCATCCAAAAACATTCAGTACTTC
V gene: TRBV18; D gene: .; clone size: .; J gene: TRBJ2-1; CDR3 protein: CASSPFGSNEQFF; CDR3 DNA: TGTGCCAGCTCACCATTTGGGAGCAATGAGCAGTTCTTC
V gene: TRBV18; D gene: TRBD1; clone size: .; J gene: TRBJ2-7; CDR3 protein: CASSKQGREQYF; CDR3 DNA: TGTGCCAGCTCAAAACAGGGGCGCGAGCAGTACTTC
V gene: TRBV5-1; D gene: TRBD2; clone size: .; J gene: TRBJ2-3; CDR3 protein: CASSLAAGLAQDTQYF; CDR3 DNA: TGCGCCAGCAGCTTGGCCGCGGGACTAGCTCAAGATACGCAGTATTTT
V gene: TRBV28; D gene: .; clone size: .; J gene: TRBJ1-1; CDR3 protein: CASTWGANTEAFF; CDR3 DNA: TGTGCCAGCACCTGGGGAGCGAACACTGAAGCTTTCTTT
V gene: TRBV6-5; D gene: TRBD2; clone size: .; J gene: TRBJ2-7; CDR3 protein: CASRTPGLGPHEQYF; CDR3 DNA: TGTGCCAGCAGAACCCCGGGACTAGGCCCTCACGAGCAGTACTTC
V gene: TRBV4-1; D gene: TRBD2; clone size: many; J gene: TRBJ2-2; CDR3 protein: CASSPGLANTGELFF; CDR3 DNA: TGCGCCAGCAGCCCGGGACTAGCGAACACCGGGGAGCTGTTTTTT
V gene: TRBV5-1; D gene: TRBD1; clone size: .; J gene: TRBJ1-3; CDR3 protein: CASSRGQGDSGNTIYF; CDR3 DNA: TGCGCCAGCAGCCGGGGACAGGGGGACTCTGGAAACACCATATATTTT
V gene: TRBV9; D gene: .; clone size: .; J gene: TRBJ2-5; CDR3 protein: CASSVTVKGETQYF; CDR3 DNA: TGTGCCAGCAGCGTTACAGTCAAAGGGGAGACCCAGTACTTC
V gene: TRBV11-2; D gene: .; clone size: .; J gene: TRBJ2-5; CDR3 protein: CASSSERATGTQYF; CDR3 DNA: TGTGCCAGCAGCTCCGAGAGGGCTACTGGGACCCAGTACTTC
V gene: TRBV5-6; D gene: .; clone size: .; J gene: TRBJ2-7; CDR3 protein: CASSPRGAGVEQYF; CDR3 DNA: TGTGCCAGCAGCCCCCGGGGGGCCGGGGTTGAGCAGTACTTC
V gene: TRBV28; D gene: .; clone size: .; J gene: TRBJ1-5; CDR3 protein: CASSYGGVQYLDQPQHF; CDR3 DNA: TGTGCCAGCAGTTATGGCGGGGTTCAATATCTTGATCAGCCCCAGCATTTT
V gene: TRBV9; D gene: .; clone size: .; J gene: TRBJ1-1; CDR3 protein: CASSVHANTEAFF; CDR3 DNA: TGTGCCAGCAGCGTACACGCGAACACTGAAGCTTTCTTT
V gene: TRBV10-3; D gene: .; clone size: .; J gene: TRBJ2-7; CDR3 protein: CAISGQGEEQYF; CDR3 DNA: TGTGCCATCAGTGGTCAGGGTGAGGAGCAGTACTTC